Here is one T cell receptor beta chain with its context. The entry originates in a study of blood T cell repertoires in COVID-19. In the authors' methods: Reference gene primer amplification in the assay estimated nucleated cell counts. Sequencing was performed with immunoSEQ multiplex PCR; in TCRdb, only in-frame clones are kept and a portion is missing. The DNA was the basis for D and trimming; V, J and clone size are from that table. Of 200,000 to 250,000 clones listed, 86% are singletons. Germline V gives CDR1 ENHRY, CDR2 SYGVKD. CDR3 length equals 14 residues. The V gene lost 4 bases and the J gene lost 1 base, with 9 bases spanning the gap.

The sequenced material came from PBMCs or T cells enriched from blood (not recorded which). J is TRBJ2-3 and V is TRBV10-3, with D tentatively TRBD2 (5 bases). The TCR was taken from a woman between 40 and 50 years old with acute COVID-19. The chain's CDR3 is CAISAYGGTDTQYF. CDR3 nucleotides: TGTGCCATCAGTGCCTACGGGGGCACAGATACGCAGTATTTT.